The 32 T cell receptor beta chains below were found in one sample sequenced in a study of identical twins. TCRdb recomputed calls from the 5' RACE reads with MiXCR, one row per CDR3 protein. The sample has under 300,000 distinct CDR3 sequences, about an eighth seen once. The sequenced sample was memory (CD45RO+) T cells sorted from blood. The receptors derive from a woman aged 18-29 years in good health.

In its sample, this clonotype was seen a few times. V is TRBV7-6 and J is TRBJ1-6, with D unclear. The V and J ends lost 5 bases and 10 bases respectively, with 12 bases between them. CDR3 size: 13 residues. From germline, CDR1 is SGHVS and CDR2 FNYEAQ. The CDR3 DNA reads TGTGCCAGCAGCCACAACGAACAGTCACCCCTCCACTTT. This codes for CASSHNEQSPLHF.

The chain links TRBV11-2 to TRBJ2-1; D is perhaps TRBD2 (6 bases). This CDR3 has 11 amino acids. Germline values: CDR1 SGHAT, CDR2 FQNNGV. V lost 8 bases and J 9 bases, leaving 11 bases between the germline ends. CDR3 in DNA: TGTGCCAGCGCTGGGGGGAGTGAGCAGTTCTTC. Residues: CASAGGSEQFF.

In this sample, this clonotype turned up a few times. This rearrangement joins TRBV3-1 to TRBJ2-3; possibly TRBD1 or TRBD2 for D (5 bases each). The V gene's germline CDR1 is LGHDT and CDR2 YNNKEL (reference sequence). This CDR3 has 15 amino acids. V lost 5 bases and J lost 4, with 16 bases in between. This CDR3 is CASSASWWGSDTQYF. The CDR3 coding sequence is TGTGCCAGCAGCGCGTCCTGGTGGGGGTCAGATACGCAGTATTTT.

This clonotype was observed many times. V and J are TRBV7-9 and TRBJ2-1, with D tentatively TRBD2 (6 bases). This CDR3 spans 12 amino acids. CDR1 and CDR2 from the germline V gene are SEHNR and FQNEAQ (reference sequence). The V and J ends lost 6 bases and 8 bases respectively, with 11 bases between them. This chain's CDR3 is CASSSRRDEQFF. The CDR3 DNA reads TGTGCCAGCAGTTCCAGGAGGGATGAGCAGTTCTTC.

This chain uses TRBV29-1 with TRBJ2-7, with D unclear. The V gene's germline CDR1 is SQVTM and CDR2 ANQGSEA. The CDR3 covers 12 residues. Trimming stripped 4 bases from V and 1 base from J, with 8 bases between. The chain's CDR3 is CSVVDPSYEQYF. The CDR3 DNA follows: TGCAGCGTTGTTGACCCTTCCTACGAGCAGTACTTC.

The sample holds a few counts of this clonotype. V and J are TRBV6-2 or TRBV6-3 and TRBJ2-5, with no clear D. This CDR3 is built from 13 residues. Trimming pared 5 bases from V and 5 bases from J, leaving 12 bases between. Germline assignment: CDR1 MNHEY and CDR2 SVGEGT. Here the CDR3 DNA reads TGTGCCAGCAGTCCCATGATCCGGGAGACCCAGTACTTC. Protein product: CASSPMIRETQYF.

This clonotype was picked up a small number of times. The chain couples TRBV7-2 to TRBJ2-7; D might be TRBD1 (6 bases). The germline V gene encodes CDR1 SGHTA and CDR2 FQGNSA. This CDR3 is 14 amino acids long. V lost 3 bases, J lost 4 bases, and 13 bases lay in between. The CDR3 sequence: CASSFAQGGYEQYF. DNA for the CDR3: TGTGCCAGCAGCTTCGCACAGGGTGGTTACGAGCAGTACTTC. Full variable domain (rest looked up from reference TRBV7-2 and TRBJ2-7): GAGVSQSPSNKVTEKGKDVELRCDPISGHTALYWYRQSLGQGLEFLIYFQGNSAPDKSGLPSDRFSAERTGGSVSTLTIQRTQQEDSAVYLCASSFAQGGYEQYFGPGTRLTVT.

The V gene is TRBV5-1, the J gene TRBJ2-1, with no clear D. CDR1 and CDR2 from the germline V gene are SGHRS and YFSETQ. This CDR3 region has 12 residues. The V and J ends lost 0 bases and 5 bases respectively, with 3 bases between them. CDR3 sequence: CASSLVDNEQFF. The CDR3 bases are TGCGCCAGCAGCTTGGTAGACAATGAGCAGTTCTTC.

The chain employs TRBV30 and TRBJ1-1, with 9 bases fitting TRBD1. The germline V gene encodes CDR1 GTSNPN and CDR2 SVGIG (reference sequence). V lost 8 bases to trimming and J lost 4 bases; unmatched junction nucleotides: 5. The CDR3 loop spans 12 amino acids. CDR3 coding DNA: TGTGCCGGGGACAGGGATGTCACTGAAGCTTTCTTT. This sequence encodes CAGDRDVTEAFF.

This clonotype was seen a few times. V usage is TRBV11-1 and J usage is TRBJ2-5; the match to TRBD2 covers 9 bases. The germline CDR1 and CDR2 sequences are SGHAT and FQDESV (reference sequence). This CDR3 is 18 amino acids long. With V trimmed by 5 bases and J by 3 bases, 16 bases remained unmatched. The CDR3 spells CASSQKRLVLAGKETQYF. In nucleotides, the CDR3 is TGTGCCAGCAGCCAAAAAAGGCTTGTTCTAGCGGGGAAAGAGACCCAGTACTTC.

The table lists this clonotype with many counts. V and J are TRBV5-6 and TRBJ2-1; 11 bases align to TRBD2. The CDR3 length is 16 residues. V shed 0 bases and J 4 bases; nucleotides not matched to a gene: 3. Germline CDR1 is SGHDT and CDR2 is YYEEEE. DNA of the CDR3: TGTGCCAGCAGCTTGGCCGGGACTAGCGGTTACAATGAGCAGTTCTTC. Its protein is CASSLAGTSGYNEQFF.

The sample holds a few counts of this clonotype. The J gene is TRBJ2-1, the V gene TRBV5-1; TRBD1 is a possible D gene (6 bases). V gave up 0 bases and J gave up 10 bases, with 14 bases separating them. The germline V gene encodes CDR1 SGHRS and CDR2 YFSETQ. The CDR3 covers 14 residues. CDR3 loop: CASSLAPLQGEQFF. For the CDR3, the DNA is TGCGCCAGCAGCTTGGCCCCACTGCAGGGGGAGCAGTTCTTC.

This clonotype turned up a few times. V is TRBV20-1 and J is TRBJ2-3; 8 nucleotides line up with TRBD2. Per germline, CDR1 DFQATT and CDR2 SNEGSKA (reference sequence). Trimming took 3 bases from V and 6 from J; bases not matched to a gene: 8. The CDR3 totals 14 residues. CDR3 coding DNA: TGCAGTGCTAGCTCGTTAGCGGGACGTGATACGCAGTATTTT. Protein: CSASSLAGRDTQYF.

The V gene is TRBV19, the J gene TRBJ2-1, with D maybe TRBD2 (5 bases). The CDR3 runs 14 residues. Germline CDR1 and CDR2: LNHDA and SQIVND (reference sequence). V lost 7 bases to trimming and J lost 5 bases, with 15 bases between them. The CDR3 DNA sequence: TGTGCCAGTACTACGTTTGCCGGGAACAATGAGCAGTTCTTC. It specifies CASTTFAGNNEQFF.

This clonotype appeared a few times. The rearrangement joins TRBV10-2 to TRBJ2-7, with a tentative D call TRBD2 (6 bases). This CDR3 comprises 14 residues. V gave up 4 bases and J gave up 0 bases, with 10 bases separating them. Per the germline V gene, CDR1 is WSHSY and CDR2 is SAAADI. The CDR3 nucleotides read TGCGCCAGCAGTGCTATCGGGAGCTCCTACGAGCAGTACTTC. Its translation is CASSAIGSSYEQYF.

This clonotype was observed many times. The genes are TRBV5-1 and TRBJ2-2; possible D gene TRBD1, 6 bases. Germline CDR1 SGHRS, CDR2 YFSETQ. The CDR3 is 16 amino acids. Between the trimmed V and J ends, which lost 0 bases and 7 bases, there was a span of 16 bases. The CDR3 protein is CASSLGTTGSVGELFF. DNA of the CDR3: TGCGCCAGCAGCTTGGGAACTACAGGGTCCGTCGGGGAGCTGTTTTTT.

This clonotype was counted at least ten times. The chain links TRBV29-1 to TRBJ1-1; D is undetermined. The CDR3 extends over 11 amino acids. CDR1 and CDR2 (germline): SQVTM, ANQGSEA. V shed 5 bases and J shed 1 base, with 5 bases lying between them. CDR3 coding DNA: TGCAGCGTTCAGCAGAACACTGAAGCTTTCTTT. Encoded protein: CSVQQNTEAFF.

The chain employs TRBV7-2 and TRBJ2-3, with 8 bases that match TRBD2. Germline lookup yields CDR1 SGHTA and CDR2 FQGNSA. The CDR3 covers 17 residues. V lost 5 bases to trimming and J lost 0 bases; unmatched junction nucleotides: 10. The CDR3 region is CASSRSPSGSSTDTQYF. The CDR3 coding sequence is TGTGCCAGCAGCCGAAGCCCTAGCGGGTCTAGCACAGATACGCAGTATTTT.

This clonotype has more than one count but fewer than ten. The chain combines TRBV20-1 with TRBJ1-2; D is unclear. This CDR3 comprises 15 residues. Deletions cut 3 bases from V and 0 bases from J, with 14 bases between. Looked up from germline, CDR1 is DFQATT and CDR2 is SNEGSKA (reference sequence). The CDR3 here is CSASSRAQPNYGYTF. The CDR3 DNA follows: TGCAGTGCTAGTTCGAGGGCCCAACCTAACTATGGCTACACCTTC.

This rearrangement joins TRBV12-3 or TRBV12-4 to TRBJ2-7; perhaps D is TRBD1 or TRBD2 (7 bases each). Trimming stripped 6 bases from V and 6 bases from J, with 15 bases between. The CDR3 runs to 13 residues. CDR3 bases: TGTGCCAGCAGCATACAGGGGAGGGGCGAGCAGTACTTC. Its translation: CASSIQGRGEQYF.

This chain uses TRBV10-3 with TRBJ2-5; unclear D gene. Deletions cut 6 bases from V and 5 bases from J, with 7 bases between. Germline V gene data show CDR1 as ENHRY and CDR2 as SYGVKD. The CDR3 contains 11 residues. The CDR3 here is CAIRGPETQYF. CDR3 DNA: TGTGCCATCAGGGGTCCCGAGACCCAGTACTTC.

The chain joins TRBV19 to TRBJ2-1; 12 positions match TRBD2. The CDR3 extends over 16 amino acids. The V segment lost 7 bases and the J segment 8 bases; nucleotides outside the gene matches: 12. In germline, CDR1 is LNHDA, CDR2 SQIVND (reference sequence). CDR3 bases: TGTGCCAGTAACAAACTAGCGGGAGGCTTTCTTGATGAGCAGTTCTTC. This codes for CASNKLAGGFLDEQFF.

This clonotype was seen more than once but under ten times. The V and J genes are TRBV30 and TRBJ2-7, with 11 bases fitting TRBD2. The V gene end was trimmed by 0 bases and the J gene end by 6 bases; junction bases not matched to a gene: 1. Per germline, CDR1 GTSNPN and CDR2 SVGIG (reference sequence). The CDR3 loop spans 13 amino acids. The CDR3 DNA reads TGTGCCTGGAGTGTTCTAGCGGGGGGCGAGCAGTACTTC. Translating gives CAWSVLAGGEQYF. Variable domain in full (rest from reference TRBV30 and TRBJ2-7): SQTIHQWPATLVQPVGSPLSLECTVEGTSNPNLYWYRQAAGRGLQLLFYSVGIGQISSEVPQNLSASRPQDRQFILSSKKLLLSDSGFYLCAWSVLAGGEQYFGPGTRLTVT.

V gene TRBV5-1 combines with J gene TRBJ2-7; D gene uncertain. The CDR3 is made up of 11 amino acids. Germline values: CDR1 SGHRS, CDR2 YFSETQ. The V gene lost 3 bases and the J gene lost 5 bases, with 6 bases spanning the gap. The DNA of the CDR3 is TGCGCCAGCAGCTCGAGAGACGAGCAGTACTTC. Its protein is CASSSRDEQYF.

This clonotype occurred a few times. This rearrangement joins TRBV30 to TRBJ2-1, with 7 bases fitting TRBD2. The CDR3 contains 12 residues. The trim removed 4 bases at V and 10 bases at J, leaving 7 bases unmatched. Germline V gene lookup returns CDR1 GTSNPN and CDR2 SVGIG (reference sequence). CDR3: CAWNGGGGEQFF. The CDR3 DNA is TGTGCCTGGAATGGCGGGGGAGGAGAGCAGTTCTTC.

This clonotype has only a few counts. The chain uses TRBV11-2 and TRBJ2-1; the match to TRBD2 covers 12 bases. J gave up 2 bases and V 5 bases, and 10 bases lay outside the gene matches. CDR3 size: 18 residues. Germline V gene lookup returns CDR1 SGHAT and CDR2 FQNNGV. The CDR3 sequence is CASSLGRGLAGTYNEQFF. The DNA of the CDR3 is TGTGCCAGCAGCCTGGGCAGGGGACTAGCGGGTACCTACAATGAGCAGTTCTTC.

V gene TRBV5-6 combines with J gene TRBJ2-5, with 13 bases matching TRBD2. The CDR3 is 15 amino acids. Per the germline V gene, CDR1 is SGHDT and CDR2 is YYEEEE. V dropped 4 bases and J dropped 4; count of bases not matched to a gene: 4. Here the CDR3 DNA reads TGTGCCAGCAGCGGGACTAGCGGGACCCGAGAGACCCAGTACTTC. It specifies CASSGTSGTRETQYF.

The chain carries TRBV3-1 and TRBJ1-6; D is ambiguous. Trimming left V 5 bases short and J 3 bases short, with 14 bases between. This CDR3 region has 16 residues. The germline V gene encodes CDR1 LGHDT and CDR2 YNNKEL (reference sequence). CDR3 residues: CASSSLADYYNSPLHF. Written as DNA, the CDR3 is TGTGCCAGCAGCTCGCTTGCTGATTACTATAATTCACCCCTCCACTTT.

The chain joins TRBV5-6 to TRBJ2-7; 8 bases match TRBD2. J gave up 2 bases and V 4 bases, and 11 bases lay outside the gene matches. CDR3 size: 16 residues. Germline assignment: CDR1 SGHDT and CDR2 YYEEEE. DNA for the CDR3: TGTGCCAGCAGCCGGGGGGGGAGGGGAGGCGCCTACGAGCAGTACTTC. This codes for CASSRGGRGGAYEQYF.

The sample holds a few counts of this clonotype. This chain joins TRBV7-2 and TRBJ2-5, with no clear D. The V and J ends lost 2 bases and 4 bases respectively, with 11 bases between them. This CDR3 contains 14 residues. CDR1 is SGHTA and CDR2 is FQGNSA in the germline V gene. The CDR3 protein is CASSLQHYVETQYF. CDR3 sequence (DNA): TGTGCCAGCAGCTTACAGCACTATGTAGAGACCCAGTACTTC.

V is TRBV20-1 and J is TRBJ1-2; no firm D call. Germline values: CDR1 DFQATT, CDR2 SNEGSKA (reference sequence). This CDR3 is 15 amino acids long. Between the trimmed V and J ends, which lost 6 bases and 1 base, there was a span of 18 bases. CDR3 in amino acids: CSAIRGGLNNYGYTF. CDR3 in DNA: TGCAGTGCAATAAGAGGCGGGCTAAATAACTATGGCTACACCTTC.

This clonotype has only a few counts. The J gene is TRBJ2-5, the V gene TRBV12-3 or TRBV12-4; 9 bases are shared with TRBD2. The CDR3 extends over 17 amino acids. Germline trimming cut 1 base from V and 5 bases from J; bases unmatched to any gene: 11. The CDR3: CASSLEFHGSGGETQYF. CDR3 in DNA: TGTGCCAGCAGTTTAGAATTCCACGGGAGCGGGGGGGAGACCCAGTACTTC.